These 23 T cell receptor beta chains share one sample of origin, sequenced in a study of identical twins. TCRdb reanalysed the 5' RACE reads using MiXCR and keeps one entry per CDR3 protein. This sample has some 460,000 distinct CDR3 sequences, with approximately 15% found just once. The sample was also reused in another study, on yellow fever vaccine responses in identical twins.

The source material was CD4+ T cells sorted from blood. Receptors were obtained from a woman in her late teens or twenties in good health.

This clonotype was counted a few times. This CDR3 reads CSARGGVGGYTF. The CDR3 nucleotides are TGCAGTGCTAGAGGAGGGGTTGGTGGCTACACCTTC. The J gene is TRBJ1-2, the V gene TRBV20-1; a weak D match, TRBD1 (5 bases). Looked up from germline, CDR1 is DFQATT and CDR2 is SNEGSKA (reference sequence). V dropped 1 base and J dropped 7 bases, with 10 bases sitting between them. The CDR3 covers 12 residues.

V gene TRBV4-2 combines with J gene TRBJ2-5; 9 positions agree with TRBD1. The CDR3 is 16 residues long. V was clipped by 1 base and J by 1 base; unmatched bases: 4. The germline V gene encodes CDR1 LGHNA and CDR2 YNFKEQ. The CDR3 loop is CASSQGTGGVQETQYF. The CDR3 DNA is TGTGCCAGCAGCCAAGGCACAGGGGGCGTCCAAGAGACCCAGTACTTC.

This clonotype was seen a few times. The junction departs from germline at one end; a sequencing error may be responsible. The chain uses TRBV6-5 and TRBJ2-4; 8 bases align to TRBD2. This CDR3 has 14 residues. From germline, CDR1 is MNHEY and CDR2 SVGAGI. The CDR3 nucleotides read TGTGCCAGGAGTTACTGGCGGGGGGAAAACATTCAGTACTTC. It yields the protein CARSYWRGENIQYF.

The chain's CDR3 is CASNPPPGLTDTQYF. The CDR3 nucleotides read TGTGCCAGCAATCCTCCCCCAGGGCTCACAGATACGCAGTATTTT. V gene TRBV6-2 or TRBV6-3 combines with J gene TRBJ2-3; D perhaps matches TRBD1 (5 bases). The CDR3 length is 15 residues. Germline values: CDR1 MNHEY, CDR2 SVGEGT. V was trimmed by 7 bases and J by 2 bases, leaving 16 bases between them.

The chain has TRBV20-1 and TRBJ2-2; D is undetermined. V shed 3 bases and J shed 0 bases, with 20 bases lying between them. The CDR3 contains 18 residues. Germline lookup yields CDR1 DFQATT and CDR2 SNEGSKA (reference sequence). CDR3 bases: TGCAGTGCTAGGGCTGAGGTTAAAGGTCCTTCGAACACCGGGGAGCTGTTTTTT. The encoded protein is CSARAEVKGPSNTGELFF.

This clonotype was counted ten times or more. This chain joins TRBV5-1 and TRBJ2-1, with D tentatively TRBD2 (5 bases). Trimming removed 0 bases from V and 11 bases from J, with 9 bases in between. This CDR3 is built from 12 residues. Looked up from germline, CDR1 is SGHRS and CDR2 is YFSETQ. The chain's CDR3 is CASSLDGDKQFF. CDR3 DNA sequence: TGCGCCAGCAGCTTGGACGGGGATAAGCAGTTCTTC.

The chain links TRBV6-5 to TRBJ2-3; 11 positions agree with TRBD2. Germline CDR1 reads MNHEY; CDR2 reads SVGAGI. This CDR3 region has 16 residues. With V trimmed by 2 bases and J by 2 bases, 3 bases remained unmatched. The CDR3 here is CASSYNSGGATDTQYF. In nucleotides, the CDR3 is TGTGCCAGCAGTTACAATAGCGGGGGGGCCACAGATACGCAGTATTTT.

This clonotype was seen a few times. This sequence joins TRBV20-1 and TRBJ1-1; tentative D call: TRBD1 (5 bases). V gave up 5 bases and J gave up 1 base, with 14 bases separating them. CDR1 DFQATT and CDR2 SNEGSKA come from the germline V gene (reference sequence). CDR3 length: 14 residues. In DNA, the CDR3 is TGCAGTGCTGGTAGAGGGGCGGAGAACACTGAAGCTTTCTTT. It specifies CSAGRGAENTEAFF.

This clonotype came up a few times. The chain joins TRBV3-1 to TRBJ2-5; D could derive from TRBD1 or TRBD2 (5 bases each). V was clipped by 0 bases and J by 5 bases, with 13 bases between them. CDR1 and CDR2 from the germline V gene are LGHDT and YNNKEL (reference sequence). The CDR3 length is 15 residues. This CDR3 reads CASSQDWDQLETQYF. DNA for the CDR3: TGTGCCAGCAGCCAAGACTGGGACCAGCTGGAGACCCAGTACTTC.

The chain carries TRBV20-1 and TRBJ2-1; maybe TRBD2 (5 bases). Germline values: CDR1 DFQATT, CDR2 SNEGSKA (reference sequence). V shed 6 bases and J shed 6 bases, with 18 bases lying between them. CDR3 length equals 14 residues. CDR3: CSAPRAGTGNEQFF. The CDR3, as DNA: TGCAGTGCCCCGAGGGCGGGTACGGGCAATGAGCAGTTCTTC.

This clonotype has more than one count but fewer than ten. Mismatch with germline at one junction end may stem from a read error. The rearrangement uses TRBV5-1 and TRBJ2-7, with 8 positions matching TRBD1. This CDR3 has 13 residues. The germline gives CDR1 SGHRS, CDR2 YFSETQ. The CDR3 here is CASNYGTGTGGNF. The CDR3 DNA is TGCGCCAGCAACTACGGGACGGGGACAGGAGGGAACTTC.

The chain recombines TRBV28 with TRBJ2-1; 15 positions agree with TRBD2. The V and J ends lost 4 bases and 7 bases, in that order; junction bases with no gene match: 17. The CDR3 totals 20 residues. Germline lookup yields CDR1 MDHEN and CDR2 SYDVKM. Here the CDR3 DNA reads TGTGCCAGCAGTTCGAGAAGCCCACAGGGGACTAGCGGGAGGCGGAATGAGCAGTTCTTC. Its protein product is CASSSRSPQGTSGRRNEQFF.

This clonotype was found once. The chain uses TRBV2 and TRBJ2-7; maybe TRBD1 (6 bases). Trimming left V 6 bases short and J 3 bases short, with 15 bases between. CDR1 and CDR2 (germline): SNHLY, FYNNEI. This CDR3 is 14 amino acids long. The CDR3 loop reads CASSAGTTNYEQYF. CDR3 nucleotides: TGTGCCAGCAGCGCCGGGACAACCAACTACGAGCAGTACTTC.

The CDR3 sequence is CACSIQANQPQHF. The CDR3, as DNA: TGTGCCTGTTCTATCCAGGCAAATCAGCCCCAGCATTTT. The rearrangement joins TRBV6-1 to TRBJ1-5; no clear D. The CDR3 has 13 amino acids. Germline assignment: CDR1 MNHNS and CDR2 SASEGT. Between the trimmed V and J ends, which lost 11 bases and 4 bases, there was a span of 15 bases.

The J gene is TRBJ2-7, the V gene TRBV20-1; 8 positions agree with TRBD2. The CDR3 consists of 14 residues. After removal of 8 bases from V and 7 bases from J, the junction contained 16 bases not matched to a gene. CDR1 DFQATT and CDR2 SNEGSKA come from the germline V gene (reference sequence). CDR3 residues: CSYTPGLGLEEQYF. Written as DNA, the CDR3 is TGCAGTTACACTCCGGGACTAGGATTGGAAGAGCAGTACTTC.

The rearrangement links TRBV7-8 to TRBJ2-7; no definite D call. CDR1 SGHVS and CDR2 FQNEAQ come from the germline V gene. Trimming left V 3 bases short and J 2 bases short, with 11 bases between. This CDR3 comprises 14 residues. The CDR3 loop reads CASSFRLDPYEQYF. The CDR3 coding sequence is TGTGCCAGCAGCTTCCGGCTAGACCCCTACGAGCAGTACTTC.

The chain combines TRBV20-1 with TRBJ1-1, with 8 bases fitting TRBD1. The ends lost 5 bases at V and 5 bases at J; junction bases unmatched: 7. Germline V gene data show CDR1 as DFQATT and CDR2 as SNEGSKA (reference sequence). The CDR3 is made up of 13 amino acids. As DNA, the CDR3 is TGCAGTGCTCCCCGGACAGGGAAGACTGAAGCTTTCTTT. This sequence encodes CSAPRTGKTEAFF.

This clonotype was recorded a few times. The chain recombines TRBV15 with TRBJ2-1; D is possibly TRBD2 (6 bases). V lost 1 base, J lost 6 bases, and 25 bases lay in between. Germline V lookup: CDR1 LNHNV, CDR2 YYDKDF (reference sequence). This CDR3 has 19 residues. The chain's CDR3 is CATSRGRRVLRRGSNEQFF. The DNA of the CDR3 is TGTGCCACCAGCAGAGGCAGGCGGGTTCTAAGGCGGGGATCCAATGAGCAGTTCTTC. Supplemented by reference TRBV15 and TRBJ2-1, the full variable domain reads DAMVIQNPRYQVTQFGKPVTLSCSQTLNHNVMYWYQQKSSQAPKLLFHYYDKDFNNEADTPDNFQSRRPNTSFCFLDIRSPGLGDTAMYLCATSRGRRVLRRGSNEQFFGPGTRLTVL.

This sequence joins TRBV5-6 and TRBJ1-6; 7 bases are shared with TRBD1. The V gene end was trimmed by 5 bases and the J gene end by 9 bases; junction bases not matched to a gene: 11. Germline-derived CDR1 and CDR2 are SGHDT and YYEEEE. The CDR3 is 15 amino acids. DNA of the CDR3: TGTGCCAGCAGGGACGGAGACAGGGTGGTTTCACCCCTCCACTTT. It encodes CASRDGDRVVSPLHF. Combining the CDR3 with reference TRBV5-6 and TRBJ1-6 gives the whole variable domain DAGVTQSPTHLIKTRGQQVTLRCSPKSGHDTVSWYQQALGQGPQFIFQYYEEEERQRGNFPDRFSGHQFPNYSSELNVNALLLGDSALYLCASRDGDRVVSPLHFGNGTRLTVT.

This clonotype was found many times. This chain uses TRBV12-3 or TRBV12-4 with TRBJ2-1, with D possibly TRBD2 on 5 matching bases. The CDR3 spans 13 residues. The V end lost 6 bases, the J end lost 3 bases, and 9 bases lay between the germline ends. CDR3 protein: CASSLSDYNEQFF. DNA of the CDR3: TGTGCCAGCAGCCTTAGCGACTACAATGAGCAGTTCTTC.

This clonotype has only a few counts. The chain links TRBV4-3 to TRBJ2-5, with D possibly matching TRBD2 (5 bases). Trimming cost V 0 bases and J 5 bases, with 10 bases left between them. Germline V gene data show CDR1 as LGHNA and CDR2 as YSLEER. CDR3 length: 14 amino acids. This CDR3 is CASSQDTGMETQYF. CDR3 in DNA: TGCGCCAGCAGCCAAGATACGGGGATGGAGACCCAGTACTTC.

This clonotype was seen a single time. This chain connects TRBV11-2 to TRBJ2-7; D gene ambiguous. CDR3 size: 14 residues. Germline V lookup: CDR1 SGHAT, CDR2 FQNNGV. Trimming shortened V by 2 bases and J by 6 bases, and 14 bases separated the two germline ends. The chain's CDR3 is CASSLLTRVGEQYF. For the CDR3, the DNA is TGTGCCAGCAGCTTATTAACACGTGTGGGCGAGCAGTACTTC.

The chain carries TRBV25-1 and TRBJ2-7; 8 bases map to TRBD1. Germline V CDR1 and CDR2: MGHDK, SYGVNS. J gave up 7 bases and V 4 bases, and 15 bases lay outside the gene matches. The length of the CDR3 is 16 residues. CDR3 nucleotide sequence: TGTGCCAGCAGTGCGTTCGAACACAGGGGGACGGGAGAGCAGTACTTC. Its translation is CASSAFEHRGTGEQYF.